One and the same sample provided the 11 T cell receptor beta chains below, sequenced in a study of blood T cell repertoires in COVID-19. Profiled with immunoSEQ multiplex PCR; TCRdb holds only in-frame clones, not every one. The data contain around 200,000 clones, about nine tenths of them singletons. The sample comprised peripheral blood. The receptors were gathered from a man between 65 and 85 years old with acute or convalescent COVID-19.

This chain links TRBV24-1 with TRBJ1-4; 10 nucleotides line up with TRBD1. CDR1 is KGHDR and CDR2 is SFDVKD in the germline V gene. The V and J ends lost 4 bases and 8 bases, in that order; junction bases with no gene match: 6. The CDR3 loop spans 15 amino acids. CDR3 in amino acids: CATSDLTGGVEKLFF. CDR3 nucleotides: TGTGCCACCAGTGACCTGACAGGGGGCGTAGAAAAACTGTTTTTT.

This clone occurred a few times. V is TRBV27 and J is TRBJ1-2; no clear D. Germline lookup yields CDR1 MNHEY and CDR2 SMNVEV (reference sequence). This CDR3 has 14 residues. The V and J ends lost 2 bases and 7 bases respectively, with 14 bases between them. The CDR3 region is CASSLIGSAGGYTF. The DNA for the CDR3 is TGTGCCAGCAGTTTAATCGGGTCCGCCGGTGGCTACACCTTC.

This clone was seen once. V gene TRBV4-1 combines with J gene TRBJ2-3, with 9 bases matching TRBD2. This CDR3 comprises 15 residues. With V trimmed by 5 bases and J by 4 bases, 7 bases remained unmatched. Germline CDR1 is MGHRA and CDR2 is YSYEKL. CDR3: CASSGVAGGPDTQYF. DNA of the CDR3: TGCGCCAGCAGCGGGGTGGCGGGAGGGCCAGATACGCAGTATTTT.

J is TRBJ2-1 and V is TRBV29-1, with 8 bases that match TRBD2. Germline V CDR1 and CDR2: SQVTM, ANQGSEA. The CDR3 loop spans 15 amino acids. V trimming: 1 base; J trimming: 8 bases; junction bases outside the gene matches: 10. Written as DNA, the CDR3 is TGCAGCGTTGAAGGGACTAGCTCACTGGCGGATGAGCAGTTCTTC. Translating it yields CSVEGTSSLADEQFF.

The rearrangement joins TRBV11-3 to TRBJ1-2; TRBD1 aligns across 12 bases. The J segment lost 7 bases and the V segment lost 5 bases, leaving 2 bases of the junction unmatched. Looked up from germline, CDR1 is SGHNT and CDR2 is YENEEA. This CDR3 has 13 residues. In DNA form, the CDR3 reads TGTGCCAGCAGCGGGACAGGGGGCGCTGGCTACACCTTC. It codes for CASSGTGGAGYTF.

V usage is TRBV6-5 and J usage is TRBJ2-5; the D gene is possibly TRBD2 (6 bases). The CDR3 length is 13 residues. CDR1 and CDR2 (germline): MNHEY, SVGAGI. Trimming shortened V by 7 bases and J by 7 bases, and 16 bases separated the two germline ends. CDR3 nucleotide sequence: TGTGCCAGCACCCCCCCGGGGGTTGCGACCCAGTACTTC. This encodes CASTPPGVATQYF.

V gene TRBV5-4 combines with J gene TRBJ2-1; 10 nucleotides agree with TRBD1. Trimming took 4 bases from V and 6 from J; bases not matched to a gene: 10. Germline V gene data show CDR1 as SGHNT and CDR2 as YYREEE (reference sequence). This CDR3 contains 16 residues. The CDR3 protein is CASSPPGQGRTNEQFF. Written as DNA, the CDR3 is TGTGCCAGCAGCCCACCGGGACAGGGGCGAACCAATGAGCAGTTCTTC.

This chain links TRBV30 with TRBJ1-5; no clear D gene. The CDR3 sequence is 13 residues long. V lost 0 bases and J 4 bases, leaving 7 bases between the germline ends. Germline V gene sequence: CDR1 GTSNPN, CDR2 SVGIG (reference sequence). In DNA, the CDR3 is TGTGCCTGGAGTGTAGCATTGAATCAGCCCCAGCATTTT. It yields the protein CAWSVALNQPQHF.

The V gene is TRBV2, the J gene TRBJ2-6, with a possible D match to TRBD2 (5 bases). The germline V and J ends were trimmed by 6 bases and 0 bases, with 12 bases remaining between them. The germline V gene has CDR1 SNHLY and CDR2 FYNNEI. CDR3 length equals 16 residues. In DNA form, the CDR3 reads TGTGCCAGCAGATGGACTCCATCCTCTGGGGCCAACGTCCTGACTTTC. Protein: CASRWTPSSGANVLTF.

The chain uses TRBV2 and TRBJ1-2; maybe TRBD1 (5 bases). The CDR3 has 18 residues. The germline gives CDR1 SNHLY, CDR2 FYNNEI. The V gene lost 7 bases and the J gene lost 1 base, with 25 bases spanning the gap. As DNA, the CDR3 is TGTGCCAGCACCAAAGAAGTGGCAGGGCGATTTGGTAACTATGGCTACACCTTC. Translation gives CASTKEVAGRFGNYGYTF.

The chain carries TRBV5-1 and TRBJ2-5; 7 nucleotides align to TRBD1. V shed 1 base, J shed 2 bases, and the junction held 8 bases outside the gene matches. The germline V gene encodes CDR1 SGHRS and CDR2 YFSETQ. The CDR3 contains 16 residues. This chain's CDR3 is CASSLSPGTDQETQYF. CDR3 bases: TGCGCCAGCAGCTTGAGCCCCGGGACAGATCAAGAGACCCAGTACTTC.